Listed below are T cell receptor beta chains from one sample, sequenced in a study of T-cell reconstitution after alpha-beta-depleted transplantation in children. MiXCR was run by TCRdb on the PCR reads, yielding one entry per CDR3 protein. The top ten hold roughly 30% of the sample, which has 200,000 to 250,000 distinct CDR3 sequences, under 13% seen once. This material consisted of PBMCs, taken before TCRalphabeta/CD19-depleted stem cell transplant. The source of these receptors is a child under two years old with acute myeloid leukemia, due to receive a stem cell transplant. The CDR3 runs from the conserved cysteine through the conserved F or W. A D gene is named only where the DNA matches it firmly. Not all rows give a size; the values are once, few, many and, for expanded clones, a class.

len	v_gene	d_gene	j_gene	abundance	CDR3aa	CDR3nt
13	TRBV19	.	TRBJ1-2	many	CASSMKGTYGYTF	TGTGCCAGTAGTATGAAGGGGACCTATGGCTACACCTTC
19	TRBV7-9	TRBD2	TRBJ2-3	many	CASSFPLTSGRRGTDTQYF	TGTGCCAGCAGCTTCCCCCTGACTAGCGGGAGACGTGGTACAGATACGCAGTATTTT
15	TRBV5-4	TRBD1	TRBJ2-5	many	CASSLAGTGGETQYF	TGTGCCAGCAGCTTGGCTGGGACAGGGGGAGAGACCCAGTACTTC
15	TRBV12-3/TRBV12-4	.	TRBJ2-6	many	CASSKGVSGANVLTF	TGTGCCAGCAGTAAAGGAGTCTCTGGGGCCAACGTCCTGACTTTC
14	TRBV28	.	TRBJ2-7	many	CASSRTRSSYEQYF	TGTGCCAGCAGTAGGACAAGGAGCTCCTACGAGCAGTACTTC
15	TRBV20-1	TRBD2	TRBJ2-3	many	CSARVSVAGGRTQYF	TGCAGTGCTAGAGTTTCGGTAGCGGGGGGGCGAACGCAGTATTTT
15	TRBV28	.	TRBJ2-3	many	CASSPGTPRTDTQYF	TGTGCCAGCAGCCCCGGGACTCCACGCACAGATACGCAGTATTTT
15	TRBV5-4	.	TRBJ2-5	many	CASSLTVRVGETQYF	TGTGCCAGCAGCTTGACAGTCAGGGTAGGAGAGACCCAGTACTTC
14	TRBV11-2	TRBD1	TRBJ2-2	many	CASSLTGLAGELFF	TGTGCCAGCAGCTTGACAGGGTTGGCCGGGGAGCTGTTTTTT
14	TRBV20-1	.	TRBJ2-5	few	CSASPVGLRETQYF	TGCAGTGCTAGTCCCGTGGGGCTGCGGGAGACCCAGTACTTC
14	TRBV24-1	.	TRBJ2-3	many	CATSATTLIDTQYF	TGTGCCACCAGCGCCACTACCCTTATAGATACGCAGTATTTT
16	TRBV10-3	TRBD2	TRBJ2-3	many	CAISEGLAGGTDTQYF	TGTGCCATCAGTGAGGGTCTAGCGGGAGGCACAGATACGCAGTATTTT
14	TRBV7-2	.	TRBJ2-2	many	CASSLAMGTGELFF	TGTGCCAGCAGCTTAGCTATGGGAACCGGGGAGCTGTTTTTT
14	TRBV3-1	TRBD1	TRBJ1-1	many	CASSQDVGQGEAFF	TGTGCCAGCAGCCAAGATGTGGGACAGGGCGAAGCTTTCTTT
18	TRBV20-1	TRBD1	TRBJ1-1	many	CSARDLWGTTGSDTEAFF	TGCAGTGCTAGAGATTTATGGGGGACGACAGGGTCTGACACTGAAGCTTTCTTT
15	TRBV5-1	.	TRBJ1-3	once	CASSLEGGPGNTIYF	TGCGCCAGCAGCTTGGAAGGAGGTCCTGGAAACACCATATATTTT
14	TRBV5-1	.	TRBJ2-2	many	CASSLDTVTGELFF	TGCGCCAGCAGCTTGGATACCGTCACCGGGGAGCTGTTTTTT
17	TRBV7-8	TRBD1	TRBJ2-3	many	CASTLTNRGPSTDTQYF	TGTGCCAGCACCCTAACCAACAGGGGACCTAGCACAGATACGCAGTATTTT
12	TRBV5-1	.	TRBJ2-1	many	CASSLAINEQFF	TGCGCCAGCAGCTTGGCTATCAATGAGCAGTTCTTC
13	TRBV6-1	.	TRBJ2-5	many	CASSEDRQETQYF	TGTGCCAGCAGTGAAGACAGACAAGAGACCCAGTACTTC
15	TRBV12-3/TRBV12-4	TRBD2	TRBJ2-4	many	CASRAGGVDKNIQYF	TGTGCCAGCAGAGCGGGGGGTGTGGACAAAAACATTCAGTACTTC
15	TRBV5-1	.	TRBJ1-1	.	CAGSLIGTQNTEAFF	TGCGCCGGCAGCTTGATTGGGACACAGAACACTGAAGCTTTCTTT
14	TRBV5-1	.	TRBJ2-2	many	CASSSDPRDGELFF	TGCGCCAGCAGCTCCGACCCTAGAGACGGGGAGCTGTTTTTT
14	TRBV5-1	TRBD1	TRBJ2-7	many	CASSYATGGNEQYF	TGCGCCAGCAGCTACGCAACAGGGGGGAACGAGCAGTACTTC
17	TRBV21-1	.	TRBJ2-5	few	CASSKFGSDSDRETQYF	TGTGCCAGCAGCAAATTCGGATCGGACAGCGATCGGGAGACCCAGTACTTC
15	TRBV9	TRBD2	TRBJ2-3	many	CASSASGSPTDTQYF	TGTGCCAGCAGCGCTAGCGGGAGCCCGACAGATACGCAGTATTTT
15	TRBV20-1	.	TRBJ2-3	.	CSARLTNGFTDTQYF	TGCAGTGCTAGACTGACTAACGGGTTCACAGACACGCAGTATTTT
13	TRBV11-3	.	TRBJ2-1	many	CASSPTDGGRQFF	TGTGCCAGCAGCCCAACGGACGGAGGCCGGCAGTTCTTC
14	TRBV7-6	TRBD1	TRBJ1-5	many	CASSRTGNNQPQHF	TGTGCCAGCAGTAGGACAGGGAATAATCAGCCCCAGCATTTT
12	TRBV12-3/TRBV12-4	.	TRBJ1-5	many	CASFEGNQPQHF	TGTGCCAGTTTCGAGGGCAATCAGCCCCAGCATTTT
14	TRBV30	TRBD1	TRBJ1-1	many	CAWSTGQAGSEAFF	TGTGCCTGGAGTACGGGACAGGCTGGGAGTGAAGCTTTCTTT